Listed below are T cell receptor beta chains from one sample, sequenced in a study of shared clonotypes between healthy human individuals. Profiling relied on immunoSEQ multiplex PCR, and the TCRdb table lists in-frame clones only, not all of them. Here the sample spans about 2.2 million clones, about 92% being singletons. The sample was naive CD8+ T cells from PBMCs. These receptors all stem from a man aged 18 to 35 in good health. Some clones in this sample may be carry-over from other donors' samples. The CDR3 runs from the conserved cysteine through the conserved F or W. The order of the fields is V gene, J gene, D gene, clone size, CDR3 protein, CDR3 DNA. D genes are given only for firm matches. Clone size is stated in some rows and not others, as once, few, many or a class when expanded.

TRBV2,TRBJ1-2,.,.,CASSEAQSGTPRGYTF,TGTGCCAGCAGTGAAGCGCAGTCGGGCACCCCGCGTGGCTACACCTTC
TRBV5-6,TRBJ1-4,.,.,CASSLGPNLNEKLFF,TGTGCCAGCAGCTTGGGGCCCAACCTTAATGAAAAACTGTTTTTT
TRBV19,TRBJ2-5,TRBD1,.,CASSIGEGANYQETQYF,TGTGCCAGTAGTATCGGCGAGGGGGCAAACTACCAAGAGACCCAGTACTTC
TRBV27,TRBJ2-7,.,.,CASSLQDSYEQYF,TGTGCCAGCAGTTTACAGGACTCCTACGAGCAGTACTTC
TRBV7-9,TRBJ1-1,TRBD1,.,CASSLGGPGTGQAFF,TGTGCCAGCAGCTTAGGGGGTCCCGGGACAGGGCAGGCTTTCTTT
TRBV5-1,TRBJ2-2,TRBD1,.,CASTGQGNTGELFF,TGCGCCAGCACAGGACAGGGGAACACCGGGGAGCTGTTTTTT
TRBV29-1,TRBJ2-2,.,.,CSAFDMANTGELFF,TGCAGCGCCTTTGACATGGCGAACACCGGGGAGCTGTTTTTT
TRBV10-1,TRBJ2-2,.,.,CASSARDPGELFF,TGCGCCAGCAGTGCCCGGGATCCCGGGGAGCTGTTTTTT
TRBV9,TRBJ2-1,TRBD1,.,CASSGTGEDDEQFF,TGTGCCAGCAGCGGGACAGGGGAGGACGATGAGCAGTTCTTC
TRBV28,TRBJ1-1,.,.,CASSAPGQGMNTEAFF,TGTGCCAGCAGTGCCCCGGGGCAGGGGATGAACACTGAAGCTTTCTTT
TRBV5-1,TRBJ1-2,.,.,CASSLEGGYTF,TGCGCCAGCAGCTTGGAGGGTGGCTACACCTTC
TRBV4-2,TRBJ2-1,TRBD2,.,CASSQVFGGLAVDDEQFF,TGTGCCAGCAGCCAAGTCTTCGGGGGACTAGCGGTAGATGATGAGCAGTTCTTC
TRBV10-1,TRBJ2-3,TRBD2,.,CASRGGRLAGTDTQYF,TGCGCCAGCAGAGGGGGGAGACTAGCGGGCACAGATACGCAGTATTTT
TRBV5-5,TRBJ2-7,TRBD1,.,CASSPGQGFYEQYF,TGTGCCAGCAGCCCCGGACAGGGCTTCTACGAGCAGTACTTC
TRBV27,TRBJ2-7,TRBD2,.,CASSSGTSGKMGYEQYF,TGTGCCAGCAGTTCAGGGACTAGCGGGAAAATGGGTTACGAGCAGTACTTC
TRBV6-5,TRBJ2-7,TRBD1,.,CASSYHETGIYEQYF,TGTGCCAGCAGTTACCATGAGACAGGGATCTACGAGCAGTACTTC
TRBV5-6,TRBJ1-2,.,.,CASSSRHDYPTGYTF,TGTGCCAGCAGCAGCCGACACGACTACCCCACGGGCTACACCTTC
TRBV19,TRBJ1-4,TRBD1,.,CASRDRGSNEKLFF,TGTGCCAGCAGGGACAGGGGTTCTAATGAAAAACTGTTTTTT
TRBV7-9,TRBJ1-2,.,once,CASSPTDHLTNYGYTF,TGTGCCAGCAGCCCCACTGATCATTTAACTAACTATGGCTACACCTTC
TRBV28,TRBJ2-7,.,once,CASSLGPTSSYEQYF,TGTGCCAGCAGTTTAGGGCCAACTAGCTCCTACGAGCAGTACTTC
TRBV4-1,TRBJ1-5,.,.,CASSHQGGDHQPQHF,TGCGCCAGCAGCCATCAGGGCGGGGACCATCAGCCCCAGCATTTT
TRBV11-2,TRBJ1-3,.,.,CASSEMGGVGNTIYF,TGTGCCAGCAGCGAGATGGGAGGGGTCGGAAACACCATATATTTT
TRBV6-1,TRBJ1-1,.,.,CASSAMGATEAFF,TGTGCCAGCAGCGCCATGGGGGCCACTGAAGCTTTCTTT
TRBV29-1,TRBJ2-7,TRBD2,.,CSVEGLAHTYEQYF,TGCAGCGTTGAGGGACTAGCGCATACCTACGAGCAGTACTTC